This T cell receptor beta chain derives from a study of blood T cells in healthy people across ages. V lost 5 bases, J lost 4 bases, and 6 bases stayed unmatched. This CDR3 has 15 residues. Germline V gene lookup returns CDR1 SGHVS and CDR2 FQNEAQ. PCR was performed a second time for about 7 to 11 cycles using a sample-barcoded 5' primer and a J-beta primer mix. TCRdb fed the 5' RACE reads into MiXCR, producing one record per CDR3 protein. The repertoire consists of around 800,000 distinct CDR3 sequences, with roughly 53% occurring once and the leading ten covering roughly 37%. This clonotype was obtained from a man older than 75 in good health. Source material: blood. This rearrangement joins TRBV7-8 to TRBJ1-2; 11 bases are shared with TRBD1. The CDR3 spells CASSRGQGAFYGYTF. CDR3 sequence (DNA): TGTGCCAGCAGCCGTGGACAGGGGGCCTTCTATGGCTACACCTTC.